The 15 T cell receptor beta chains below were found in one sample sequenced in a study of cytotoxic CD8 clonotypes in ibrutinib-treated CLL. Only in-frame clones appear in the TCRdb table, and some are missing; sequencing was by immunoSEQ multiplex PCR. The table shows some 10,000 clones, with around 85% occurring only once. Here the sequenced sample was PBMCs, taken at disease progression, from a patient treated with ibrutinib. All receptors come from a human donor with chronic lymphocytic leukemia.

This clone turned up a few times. The CDR3 bases are TGCGCCAGCAGCTTGGGGACGCCCTCCTACGAGCAGTACTTC. This gives the protein CASSLGTPSYEQYF. The rearrangement uses TRBV5-1 and TRBJ2-7; D unresolved. This CDR3 is 14 amino acids long. Trimming pared 0 bases from V and 0 bases from J, leaving 7 bases between. Germline CDR1 and CDR2: SGHRS and YFSETQ.

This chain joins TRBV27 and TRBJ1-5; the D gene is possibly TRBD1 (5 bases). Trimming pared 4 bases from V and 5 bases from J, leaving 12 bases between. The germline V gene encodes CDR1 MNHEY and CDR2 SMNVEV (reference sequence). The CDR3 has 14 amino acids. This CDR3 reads CASSSAGLYQPQHF. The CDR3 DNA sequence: TGTGCCAGCAGTTCCGCAGGGTTATATCAGCCCCAGCATTTT.

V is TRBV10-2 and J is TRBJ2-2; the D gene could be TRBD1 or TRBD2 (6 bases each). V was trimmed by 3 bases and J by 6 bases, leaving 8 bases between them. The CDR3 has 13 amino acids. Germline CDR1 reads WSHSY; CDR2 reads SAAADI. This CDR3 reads CASSDRGAGELFF. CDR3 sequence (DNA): TGCGCCAGCAGTGATAGGGGGGCCGGGGAGCTGTTTTTT.

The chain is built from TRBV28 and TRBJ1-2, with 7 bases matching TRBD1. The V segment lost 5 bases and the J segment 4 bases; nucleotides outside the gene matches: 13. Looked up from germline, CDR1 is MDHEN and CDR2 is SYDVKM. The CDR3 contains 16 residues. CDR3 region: CASSGTVKTSAYGYTF. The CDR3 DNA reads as TGTGCCAGCAGTGGGACAGTCAAAACCTCCGCCTATGGCTACACCTTC.

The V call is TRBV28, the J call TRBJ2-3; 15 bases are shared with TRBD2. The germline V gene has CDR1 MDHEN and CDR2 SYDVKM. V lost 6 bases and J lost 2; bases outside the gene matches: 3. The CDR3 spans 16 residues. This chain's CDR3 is CASSRTSGRATDTQYF. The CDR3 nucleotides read TGTGCCAGCAGCCGGACTAGCGGGAGGGCCACAGATACGCAGTATTTT.

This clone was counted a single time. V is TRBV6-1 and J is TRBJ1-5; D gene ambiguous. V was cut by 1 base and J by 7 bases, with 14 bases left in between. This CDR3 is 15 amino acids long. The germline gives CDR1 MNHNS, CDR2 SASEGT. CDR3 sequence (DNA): TGTGCCAGCAGTGAAGGCCGAGGGTTAGCACAGCCCCAGCATTTT. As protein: CASSEGRGLAQPQHF.

CDR3 in amino acids: CASSRSGNTIYF. DNA of the CDR3: TGTGCCAGCAGCCGCTCGGGAAACACCATATATTTT. The chain joins TRBV5-6 to TRBJ1-3; D ambiguous. The germline gives CDR1 SGHDT, CDR2 YYEEEE. The CDR3 has 12 amino acids. Trimming stripped 4 bases from V and 4 bases from J, with 6 bases between.

The CDR3 DNA reads TGTGCCAGCAGTGAAGCGGGCAGGGAATTTTGGAACACTGAAGCTTTCTTT. Protein: CASSEAGREFWNTEAFF. The J gene is TRBJ1-1, the V gene TRBV6-1, with D possibly being TRBD1 (5 bases). CDR3 length: 17 residues. Between the trimmed V and J ends, which lost 0 bases and 1 base, there was a span of 15 bases. The germline CDR1 and CDR2 sequences are MNHNS and SASEGT.

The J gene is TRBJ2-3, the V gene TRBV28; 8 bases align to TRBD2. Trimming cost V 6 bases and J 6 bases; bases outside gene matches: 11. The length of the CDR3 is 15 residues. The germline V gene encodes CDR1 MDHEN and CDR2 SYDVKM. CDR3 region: CASSPGGGPGDTQYF. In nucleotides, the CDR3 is TGTGCCAGCAGCCCCGGGGGGGGGCCGGGTGATACGCAGTATTTT.

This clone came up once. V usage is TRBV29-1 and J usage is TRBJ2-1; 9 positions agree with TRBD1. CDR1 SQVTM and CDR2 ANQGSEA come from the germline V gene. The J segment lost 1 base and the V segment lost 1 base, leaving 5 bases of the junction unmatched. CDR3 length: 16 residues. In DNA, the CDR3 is TGCAGCGTTGAAGGTGCCGGACAGGGGTCCTACAATGAGCAGTTCTTC. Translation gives CSVEGAGQGSYNEQFF.

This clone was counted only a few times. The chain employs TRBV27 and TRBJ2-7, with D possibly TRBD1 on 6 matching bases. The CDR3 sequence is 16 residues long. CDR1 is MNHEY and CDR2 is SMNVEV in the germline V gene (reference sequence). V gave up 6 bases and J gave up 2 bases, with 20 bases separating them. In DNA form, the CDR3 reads TGTGCCAGCAGGGACTGGGGGCAGGGAACCACCTACGAGCAGTACTTC. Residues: CASRDWGQGTTYEQYF.

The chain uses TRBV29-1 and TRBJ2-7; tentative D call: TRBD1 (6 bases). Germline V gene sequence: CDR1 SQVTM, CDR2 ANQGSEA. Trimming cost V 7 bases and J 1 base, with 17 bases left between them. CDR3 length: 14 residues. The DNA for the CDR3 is TGCAGCGCCAGAGGGACATCTACTTCCTACGAGCAGTACTTC. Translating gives CSARGTSTSYEQYF.

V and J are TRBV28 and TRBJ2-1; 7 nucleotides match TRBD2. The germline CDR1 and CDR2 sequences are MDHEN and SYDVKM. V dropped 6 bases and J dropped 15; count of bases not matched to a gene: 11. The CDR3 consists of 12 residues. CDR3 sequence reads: CASRSGLSPAFF. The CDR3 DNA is TGTGCCAGCAGATCGGGACTATCCCCTGCGTTCTTC. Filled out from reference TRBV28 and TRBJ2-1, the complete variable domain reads DVKVTQSSRYLVKRTGEKVFLECVQDMDHENMFWYRQDPGLGLRLIYFSYDVKMKEKGDIPEGYSVSREKKERFSLILESASTNQTSMYLCASRSGLSPAFFGPGTRLTVL.

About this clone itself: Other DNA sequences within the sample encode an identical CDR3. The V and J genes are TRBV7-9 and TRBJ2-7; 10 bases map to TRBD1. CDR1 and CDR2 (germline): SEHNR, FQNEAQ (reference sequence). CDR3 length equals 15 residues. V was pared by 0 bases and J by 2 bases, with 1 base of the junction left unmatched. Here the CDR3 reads CASSLAGTGAYEQYF. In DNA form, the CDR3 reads TGTGCCAGCAGCTTAGCGGGGACAGGGGCCTACGAGCAGTACTTC.

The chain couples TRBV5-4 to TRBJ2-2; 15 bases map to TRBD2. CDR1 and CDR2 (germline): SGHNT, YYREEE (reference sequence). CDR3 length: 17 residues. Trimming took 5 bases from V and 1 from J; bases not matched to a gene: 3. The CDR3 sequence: CASRQGLAGGNTGELFF. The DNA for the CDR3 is TGTGCCAGCAGACAGGGACTAGCGGGAGGGAACACCGGGGAGCTGTTTTTT.